The 20 T cell receptor beta chains listed next were all sequenced from one sample in a study of shared clonotypes between healthy human individuals. The repertoire was sequenced with immunoSEQ multiplex PCR; TCRdb's copy has only in-frame clones and lacks some. The sample includes over a million clones, 97% to 99% of them seen just once. The sequencing input was naive CD4+ T cells sorted from blood. The subset denotes: CD45RA+ positively selected. The receptors stem from a man aged 25-45 years in good health.

V gene TRBV28 combines with J gene TRBJ1-1; D may be TRBD1 (5 bases). Germline loops: CDR1 MDHEN, CDR2 SYDVKM. The germline V and J ends were trimmed by 5 bases and 0 bases, with 10 bases remaining between them. The CDR3 spans 14 residues. CDR3 DNA sequence: TGTGCCAGCAGTAAGGGACGGCTGAACACTGAAGCTTTCTTT. This codes for CASSKGRLNTEAFF.

The chain has TRBV18 and TRBJ2-1; 9 bases are shared with TRBD2. Trimming took 6 bases from V and 7 from J; bases not matched to a gene: 7. From germline, CDR1 is KGHSH and CDR2 LQKENI. The CDR3 totals 14 residues. CDR3 nucleotides: TGTGCCAGCTCGCCAGCGGGGGGCGAGAATGAGCAGTTCTTC. Translated, it gives CASSPAGGENEQFF.

V is TRBV28 and J is TRBJ2-1, with D possibly being TRBD2 (6 bases). The germline V and J ends were trimmed by 10 bases and 9 bases, with 19 bases remaining between them. The CDR3 spans 13 residues. The germline V gene encodes CDR1 MDHEN and CDR2 SYDVKM. CDR3 sequence: CATLGGRVGEQFF. The CDR3 DNA follows: TGTGCCACCCTCGGAGGGCGGGTGGGTGAGCAGTTCTTC.

The chain is built from TRBV2 and TRBJ2-7; D is perhaps TRBD1 (8 bases). Germline CDR1 and CDR2: SNHLY and FYNNEI. This CDR3 contains 13 residues. V lost 5 bases, J lost 8 bases, and 16 bases lay in between. CDR3 sequence: CASSSGTGFQQYF. Here the CDR3 DNA reads TGTGCCAGCAGTAGCGGGACAGGTTTTCAGCAGTACTTC.

The V call is TRBV5-5, the J call TRBJ1-2; no clear D gene. V lost 0 bases, J lost 5 bases, and 11 bases lay in between. CDR1 and CDR2 from the germline V gene are SGHKS and YYEKEE (reference sequence). The CDR3 sequence is 14 residues long. The CDR3 protein is CASSLVAARYGYTF. CDR3 DNA sequence: TGTGCCAGCAGCTTGGTGGCCGCTAGATATGGCTACACCTTC.

This chain connects TRBV30 to TRBJ2-7, with 11 bases identical to TRBD2. CDR3 length equals 16 residues. The germline V gene encodes CDR1 GTSNPN and CDR2 SVGIG (reference sequence). J was trimmed by 3 bases and V by 4 bases; bases with no gene match: 11. DNA for the CDR3: TGTGCCTGGATGCGACGACTAGCGGGAATGATCTACGAGCAGTACTTC. Encoded protein: CAWMRRLAGMIYEQYF. The entire variable domain, with the rest obtained from reference TRBV30 and TRBJ2-7, is as follows: SQTIHQWPATLVQPVGSPLSLECTVEGTSNPNLYWYRQAAGRGLQLLFYSVGIGQISSEVPQNLSASRPQDRQFILSSKKLLLSDSGFYLCAWMRRLAGMIYEQYFGPGTRLTVT.

V gene TRBV19 combines with J gene TRBJ2-7, with D perhaps being TRBD1 or TRBD2 (5 bases each). The germline V gene has CDR1 LNHDA and CDR2 SQIVND (reference sequence). This CDR3 is 19 amino acids long. Trimming pared 7 bases from V and 3 bases from J, leaving 31 bases between. The CDR3 coding sequence is TGTGCCAGTACCCCGAGGGGTTTTTTTCCAACCGAATCATACTACGAGCAGTACTTC. Encoded protein: CASTPRGFFPTESYYEQYF.

The V gene is TRBV7-9, the J gene TRBJ1-1, with D perhaps TRBD1 (5 bases). The CDR3 loop spans 13 amino acids. Trimming took off 6 bases at V and 5 bases at J, with 13 bases between the two ends. The germline gives CDR1 SEHNR, CDR2 FQNEAQ (reference sequence). DNA for the CDR3: TGTGCCAGCAGTTCTGTGGGGCGGACTGAAGCTTTCTTT. This sequence encodes CASSSVGRTEAFF.

This chain links TRBV30 with TRBJ2-7; D unresolved. The CDR3 sequence is 10 residues long. CDR1 and CDR2 from the germline V gene are GTSNPN and SVGIG (reference sequence). V was cut by 5 bases and J by 4 bases, with 6 bases left in between. The CDR3 here is CAWGKYEQYF. The CDR3 DNA sequence: TGTGCCTGGGGAAAGTACGAGCAGTACTTC.

This clone has only one observation. The J gene is TRBJ2-7, the V gene TRBV15, with 11 nucleotides matching TRBD1. The CDR3 extends over 15 amino acids. With V trimmed by 3 bases and J by 5 bases, 6 bases remained unmatched. Germline CDR1 LNHNV, CDR2 YYDKDF (reference sequence). The CDR3 here is CATSSSGTGGHEQYF. The CDR3 nucleotides read TGTGCCACCAGCAGCTCCGGGACAGGGGGACACGAGCAGTACTTC.

The V and J genes are TRBV6-6 and TRBJ2-7; a possible D gene is TRBD1 (6 bases). The CDR3 sequence is 14 residues long. With 6 bases removed from V and 2 bases from J, the gap between germline ends came to 14 bases. Germline V gene lookup returns CDR1 MNHNY and CDR2 SVGAGI (reference sequence). The CDR3 loop is CASRRQQGTYEQYF. The CDR3 nucleotides are TGTGCCAGCAGACGACAACAGGGAACCTACGAGCAGTACTTC.

Concerning this clone itself: Other DNA sequences in the sample encode the same CDR3. The V call is TRBV7-9, the J call TRBJ2-1, with TRBD2 matching 7 bases. CDR1 SEHNR and CDR2 FQNEAQ come from the germline V gene (reference sequence). The CDR3 is 15 amino acids. Trimming removed 5 bases from V and 0 bases from J; junction bases left unmatched: 4. This CDR3 reads CASSPGGSSYNEQFF. In DNA form, the CDR3 reads TGTGCCAGCAGCCCGGGGGGAAGCTCCTACAATGAGCAGTTCTTC.

In DNA form, the CDR3 reads TGTGCCTCGAAAAGGGGGGGCACCGGGGAGCTGTTTTTT. This encodes CASKRGGTGELFF. The chain uses TRBV7-2 and TRBJ2-2, with a tentative D call TRBD2 (7 bases). V lost 11 bases, J lost 4 bases, and 14 bases lay in between. From germline, CDR1 is SGHTA and CDR2 FQGNSA. The CDR3 sequence is 13 residues long.

In this sample, this clone turned up once. The chain couples TRBV27 to TRBJ2-3, with TRBD2 matching 10 bases. The V segment lost 6 bases and the J segment 2 bases; nucleotides outside the gene matches: 5. This CDR3 has 15 residues. In germline, CDR1 is MNHEY, CDR2 SMNVEV (reference sequence). CDR3 residues: CASSLTSGATDTQYF. The CDR3, as DNA: TGTGCCAGCAGCCTTACTAGCGGGGCCACAGATACGCAGTATTTT.

The V and J genes are TRBV15 and TRBJ2-1, with 7 nucleotides matching TRBD2. Germline V gene sequence: CDR1 LNHNV, CDR2 YYDKDF (reference sequence). The CDR3 extends over 16 amino acids. J gave up 2 bases and V 3 bases, and 7 bases lay outside the gene matches. The CDR3 is CATSSRLAQAYNEQFF. The CDR3 nucleotides read TGTGCCACCAGCAGTCGACTAGCCCAAGCCTACAATGAGCAGTTCTTC.

The chain links TRBV4-1 to TRBJ1-2, with TRBD1 matching 8 bases. Germline-derived CDR1 and CDR2 are MGHRA and YSYEKL. Germline trimming cut 0 bases from V and 2 bases from J; bases unmatched to any gene: 8. The CDR3 covers 17 residues. The CDR3 DNA sequence: TGCGCCAGCAGCCAAGATCTCCAGGGGGCGCAAAACTATGGCTACACCTTC. This translates into CASSQDLQGAQNYGYTF.

This chain joins TRBV28 and TRBJ1-3; tentatively, D is TRBD1 (6 bases). Trimming took off 2 bases at V and 4 bases at J, with 12 bases between the two ends. CDR3 length equals 15 residues. Germline lookup yields CDR1 MDHEN and CDR2 SYDVKM. The DNA for the CDR3 is TGTGCCAGCAGTTTAGTGGGGGCGCCGGGAAACACCATATATTTT. Protein: CASSLVGAPGNTIYF. Using reference TRBV28 and TRBJ1-3 for the parts outside the CDR3, the full variable domain is DVKVTQSSRYLVKRTGEKVFLECVQDMDHENMFWYRQDPGLGLRLIYFSYDVKMKEKGDIPEGYSVSREKKERFSLILESASTNQTSMYLCASSLVGAPGNTIYFGEGSWLTVV.

V and J are TRBV6-1 and TRBJ1-1; possibly TRBD1 for D (5 bases). Looked up from germline, CDR1 is MNHNS and CDR2 is SASEGT. This CDR3 is 13 amino acids long. Trimming removed 6 bases at V and 5 bases at J, with 13 bases between. The CDR3 sequence is CASRGLGSTEAFF. As DNA, the CDR3 is TGTGCCAGCAGGGGGCTGGGCAGTACTGAAGCTTTCTTT.

This clone was observed once. Within the sample, other DNA sequences also encode this same CDR3. The genes are TRBV9 and TRBJ2-2; perhaps TRBD1 as D (5 bases). CDR1 SGDLS and CDR2 YYNGEE come from the germline V gene. V gave up 0 bases and J gave up 0 bases, with 9 bases separating them. The CDR3 consists of 16 residues. CDR3 region: CASSVVGQANTGELFF. The CDR3 DNA sequence: TGTGCCAGCAGCGTAGTCGGACAAGCGAACACCGGGGAGCTGTTTTTT.

This clone occurred once. This sequence joins TRBV5-1 and TRBJ2-2, with unresolved D. This CDR3 comprises 14 residues. Trimming stripped 0 bases from V and 6 bases from J, with 9 bases between. Germline V gene data show CDR1 as SGHRS and CDR2 as YFSETQ. The CDR3 spells CASSLVMGSGELFF. CDR3 nucleotides: TGCGCCAGCAGCTTGGTCATGGGGTCCGGGGAGCTGTTTTTT.